This T cell receptor beta chain is drawn from a study of cytomegalovirus exposure and HLA in healthy donors. Findings and caveats of the study: TCR beta chains numbering more than 150 were designated cytomegalovirus-associated. Testing in vitro showed three CMV-associated chains specific for CMV antigens.

These donors were members of the roughly 120-subject validation cohort, a group separate from the approximately 640-subject first cohort. Germline V lookup: CDR1 SGHDN, CDR2 FVKESK. The V gene end was trimmed by 2 bases and the J gene end by 0 bases; junction bases not matched to a gene: 18. This CDR3 comprises 20 residues. The protocol was immunoSEQ multiplex PCR, while the TCRdb copy is restricted to in-frame clones and leaves out a portion. The sample lists around 190,000 clones, roughly 82% seen once, with over 1.1% in the top ten. Notes on this clone: Its antigen is unidentified.

The TCR was taken from a young woman in good health and CMV-seronegative. The material sequenced was PBMCs. The chain couples TRBV14 to TRBJ1-1; 7 nucleotides match TRBD1. The CDR3 protein is CASSQINYRGLQNMNTEAFF. The CDR3 nucleotides are TGTGCCAGCAGCCAAATTAACTACAGGGGACTCCAAAATATGAACACTGAAGCTTTCTTT. Full variable domain (missing parts from reference TRBV14 and TRBJ1-1): EAGVTQFPSHSVIEKGQTVTLRCDPISGHDNLYWYRRVMGKEIKFLLHFVKESKQDESGMPNNRFLAERTGGTYSTLKVQPAELEDSGVYFCASSQINYRGLQNMNTEAFFGQGTRLTVV.